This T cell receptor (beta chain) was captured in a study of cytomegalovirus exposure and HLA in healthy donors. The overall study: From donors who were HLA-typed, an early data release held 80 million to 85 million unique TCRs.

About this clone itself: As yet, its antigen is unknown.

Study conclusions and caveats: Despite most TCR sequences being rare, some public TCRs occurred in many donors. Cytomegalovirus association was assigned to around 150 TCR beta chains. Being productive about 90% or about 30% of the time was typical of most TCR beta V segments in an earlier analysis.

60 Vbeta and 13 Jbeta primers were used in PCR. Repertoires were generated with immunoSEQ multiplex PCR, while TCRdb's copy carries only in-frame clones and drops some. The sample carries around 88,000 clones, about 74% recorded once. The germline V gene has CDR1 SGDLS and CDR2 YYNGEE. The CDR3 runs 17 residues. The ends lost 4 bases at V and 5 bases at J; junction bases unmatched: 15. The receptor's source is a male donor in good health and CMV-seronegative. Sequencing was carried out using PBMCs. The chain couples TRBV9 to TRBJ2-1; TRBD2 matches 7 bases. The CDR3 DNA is TGTGCCAGCAGCCCCACCCTAGGAGCGGGAAGGAACAATGAGCAGTTCTTC. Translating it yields CASSPTLGAGRNNEQFF.